The 17 T cell receptor beta chains reported below all come from one sample, sequenced in a study of radiotherapy plus CTLA-4 blockade in lung cancer. Sequenced by immunoSEQ multiplex PCR; TCRdb stores in-frame clones only, minus some. The table lists some 25,000 clones, 71% of them singletons. The material was peripheral blood, obtained from a patient treated with radiotherapy plus ipilimumab. The receptors were gathered from a human donor with non-small cell lung cancer whose response to radiotherapy plus ipilimumab could not be evaluated.

This sequence joins TRBV30 and TRBJ2-5, with 7 nucleotides matching TRBD1. Trimming took 3 bases from V and 4 from J; bases not matched to a gene: 5. Germline V gives CDR1 GTSNPN, CDR2 SVGIG (reference sequence). The CDR3 consists of 13 residues. The CDR3 sequence: CAWSDAGGETQYF. In DNA form, the CDR3 reads TGTGCCTGGAGCGACGCAGGGGGAGAGACCCAGTACTTC.

The chain links TRBV27 to TRBJ2-3; 9 nucleotides match TRBD1. This CDR3 has 17 amino acids. Germline V lookup: CDR1 MNHEY, CDR2 SMNVEV (reference sequence). J gave up 1 base and V 7 bases, and 12 bases lay outside the gene matches. CDR3 residues: CASKNPGQGGGTDTQYF. The CDR3 nucleotides are TGTGCCAGCAAAAATCCGGGACAGGGAGGGGGCACAGATACGCAGTATTTT.

This clone has only a few counts. J is TRBJ2-1 and V is TRBV5-1; TRBD2 aligns across 11 bases. The CDR3 consists of 16 residues. Trimming at V came to 0 bases and at J to 5 bases, leaving 4 bases not matched to a gene. The germline CDR1 and CDR2 sequences are SGHRS and YFSETQ. The CDR3 sequence is CASSLVAGGRHNEQFF. The CDR3 coding sequence is TGCGCCAGCAGCTTGGTAGCGGGAGGGCGCCACAATGAGCAGTTCTTC.

A few counts support this clone. This chain connects TRBV30 to TRBJ1-3; tentatively, D is TRBD1 (6 bases). The CDR3 is 14 residues long. Per germline, CDR1 GTSNPN and CDR2 SVGIG (reference sequence). V was trimmed by 2 bases and J by 4 bases, leaving 12 bases between them. CDR3 coding DNA: TGTGCCTGGAGTTGGACAGTTCCCGGAAACACCATATATTTT. This sequence encodes CAWSWTVPGNTIYF.

The chain recombines TRBV7-8 with TRBJ2-7; 11 bases agree with TRBD1. Looked up from germline, CDR1 is SGHVS and CDR2 is FQNEAQ. The J segment lost 3 bases and the V segment lost 5 bases, leaving 3 bases of the junction unmatched. The CDR3 is 14 residues long. The CDR3 coding sequence is TGTGCCAGCAGCCCCGGGACAGGGGGCTACGAGCAGTACTTC. It codes for CASSPGTGGYEQYF. The complete variable domain, with remaining parts taken from reference TRBV7-8 and TRBJ2-7, reads GAGVSQSPRYKVAKRGQDVALRCDPISGHVSLFWYQQALGQGPEFLTYFQNEAQLDKSGLPSDRFFAERPEGSVSTLKIQRTQQEDSAVYLCASSPGTGGYEQYFGPGTRLTVT.

The DNA of the CDR3 is TGTGCCAGTAGTGACGCAGGGGGCTATGGCTACACCTTC. Translated, it gives CASSDAGGYGYTF. The genes are TRBV19 and TRBJ1-2; 7 nucleotides line up with TRBD1. The V gene end was trimmed by 5 bases and the J gene end by 4 bases; junction bases not matched to a gene: 4. The CDR3 is 13 residues long. The germline gives CDR1 LNHDA, CDR2 SQIVND (reference sequence).

CDR3 bases: TGTGCCAGCAGTAAGATAGCGGGAGGCTACAATGAGCAGTTCTTC. It is translated as CASSKIAGGYNEQFF. The chain uses TRBV25-1 and TRBJ2-1; 10 nucleotides match TRBD2. CDR3 length equals 15 residues. Germline V gene data show CDR1 as MGHDK and CDR2 as SYGVNS. V was clipped by 5 bases and J by 3 bases; unmatched bases: 4.

The chain uses TRBV11-2 and TRBJ1-4; a possible D gene is TRBD1 (6 bases). Germline V gene data show CDR1 as SGHAT and CDR2 as FQNNGV. Trimming stripped 5 bases from V and 5 bases from J, with 12 bases between. This CDR3 has 14 amino acids. In nucleotides, the CDR3 is TGTGCCAGCAGCGCAGGACAGCCAAATGAAAAACTGTTTTTT. This encodes CASSAGQPNEKLFF.

J is TRBJ1-5 and V is TRBV28; TRBD1 matches 7 bases. V shed 3 bases and J 8 bases; nucleotides not matched to a gene: 10. CDR1 is MDHEN, CDR2 SYDVKM, per germline. CDR3 length equals 15 residues. The CDR3 DNA follows: TGTGCCAGCAGTTTTTACCGACAGGGTACTAAGCCCCAGCATTTT. Amino acid sequence: CASSFYRQGTKPQHF.

The gene calls are TRBV15 and TRBJ1-5; perhaps TRBD1 as D (5 bases). The V gene's germline CDR1 is LNHNV and CDR2 YYDKDF (reference sequence). This CDR3 region has 16 residues. The V end lost 0 bases, the J end lost 4 bases, and 13 bases lay between the germline ends. The CDR3 here is CATSRDRGLGNQPQHF. CDR3 coding DNA: TGTGCCACCAGCAGAGATCGGGGGTTAGGGAATCAGCCCCAGCATTTT.

V usage is TRBV7-9 and J usage is TRBJ1-6; maybe TRBD1 (5 bases). The germline CDR1 and CDR2 sequences are SEHNR and FQNEAQ (reference sequence). This CDR3 has 15 amino acids. Trimming cost V 0 bases and J 7 bases, with 10 bases left between them. The CDR3 region is CASSLAGARNSPLHF. The CDR3 DNA follows: TGTGCCAGCAGCTTAGCAGGGGCGAGGAATTCACCCCTCCACTTT.

In this sample, this clone is medium-sized. The chain has TRBV15 and TRBJ2-2; the D is unclear. The V end was cut by 0 bases, the J end by 8 bases, with 13 bases between. CDR3 length: 15 residues. Germline values: CDR1 LNHNV, CDR2 YYDKDF (reference sequence). CDR3 protein: CATSRDQSRNGELFF. CDR3 nucleotide sequence: TGTGCCACCAGCAGAGATCAATCCAGGAATGGGGAGCTGTTTTTT.

The chain carries TRBV5-1 and TRBJ2-3; 7 bases align to TRBD2. The germline V gene encodes CDR1 SGHRS and CDR2 YFSETQ. The trim removed 7 bases at V and 3 bases at J, leaving 11 bases unmatched. This CDR3 spans 15 amino acids. This CDR3 is CASRLGSGFTDTQYF. In nucleotides, the CDR3 is TGCGCCAGCCGACTAGGTAGCGGGTTTACAGATACGCAGTATTTT.

The chain has TRBV11-1 and TRBJ1-1; 9 bases map to TRBD1. V dropped 1 base and J dropped 0; count of bases not matched to a gene: 6. CDR3 length: 17 residues. CDR1 and CDR2 (germline): SGHAT, FQDESV (reference sequence). CDR3 sequence (DNA): TGTGCCAGCAGCTTAGGGGACAGGGCTTACATGAACACTGAAGCTTTCTTT. Amino acid sequence: CASSLGDRAYMNTEAFF.

V gene TRBV7-9 combines with J gene TRBJ1-6; no firm D call. CDR1 is SEHNR, CDR2 FQNEAQ, per germline (reference sequence). The V end was cut by 5 bases, the J end by 7 bases, with 12 bases between. CDR3 length: 14 amino acids. The CDR3 coding sequence is TGTGCCAGCAGCCTGTCCGTAATGAATTCACCCCTCCACTTT. This sequence encodes CASSLSVMNSPLHF.

This clone has just a few counts. This chain links TRBV11-2 with TRBJ2-7, with 10 bases lining up with TRBD2. Trimming at V came to 5 bases and at J to 3 bases, leaving 10 bases not matched to a gene. The germline V gene encodes CDR1 SGHAT and CDR2 FQNNGV. CDR3 length: 16 amino acids. In DNA, the CDR3 is TGTGCCAGCAGCCTAACAGATTCTAGCGGGGGCTACGAGCAGTACTTC. Translated, it gives CASSLTDSSGGYEQYF. Combining the CDR3 with reference TRBV11-2 and TRBJ2-7 gives the whole variable domain EAGVAQSPRYKIIEKRQSVAFWCNPISGHATLYWYQQILGQGPKLLIQFQNNGVVDDSQLPKDRFSAERLKGVDSTLKIQPAKLEDSAVYLCASSLTDSSGGYEQYFGPGTRLTVT.

With regard to this clone: One end of the junction is discordant with germline, which a read error may explain. The rearrangement uses TRBV29-1 and TRBJ2-7; the D is unclear. The CDR3 totals 12 residues. The germline gives CDR1 SQVTM, CDR2 ANQGSEA. The CDR3 protein is CSVEDGSHEQYF. The CDR3 DNA is TGCAGCGTTGAAGATGGCTCCCACGAGCAGTACTTC.